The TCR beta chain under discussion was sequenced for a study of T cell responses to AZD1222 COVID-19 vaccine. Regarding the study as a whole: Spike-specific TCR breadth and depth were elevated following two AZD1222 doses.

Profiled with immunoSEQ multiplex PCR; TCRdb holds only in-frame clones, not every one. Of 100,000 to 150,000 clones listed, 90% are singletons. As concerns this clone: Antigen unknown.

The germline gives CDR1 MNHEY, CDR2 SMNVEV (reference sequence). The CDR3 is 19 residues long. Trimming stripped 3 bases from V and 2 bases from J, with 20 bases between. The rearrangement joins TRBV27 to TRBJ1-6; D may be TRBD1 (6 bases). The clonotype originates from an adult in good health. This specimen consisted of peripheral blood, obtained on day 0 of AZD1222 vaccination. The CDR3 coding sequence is TGTGCCAGCAGTTTCCGACAGGCCCCCCGAGGGGCCTATAATTCACCCCTCCACTTT. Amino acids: CASSFRQAPRGAYNSPLHF.